The next 23 T cell receptor beta chains were all read from a single sample in a study of cytomegalovirus exposure and HLA in healthy donors. The PCR employed 60 Vbeta primers together with 13 Jbeta primers. Measured with immunoSEQ multiplex PCR; TCRdb has only the in-frame clones, and not every one. Of about 43,000 clones listed, roughly half are singletons. Sequencing was performed on PBMCs. The receptor source for this set is a man between 60 and 75 years old in good health and CMV-seronegative.

This clone was counted a few times. The chain has TRBV7-2 and TRBJ1-5, with D possibly being TRBD1 (6 bases). Germline-derived CDR1 and CDR2 are SGHTA and FQGNSA. CDR3 length equals 14 residues. The V end lost 5 bases, the J end lost 7 bases, and 15 bases lay between the germline ends. The chain's CDR3 is CASSRGGARQPQHF. CDR3 DNA sequence: TGTGCCAGCAGCCGGGGGGGGGCAAGACAGCCCCAGCATTTT.

The chain links TRBV2 to TRBJ2-1; 12 bases match TRBD2. The CDR3 extends over 18 amino acids. V lost 6 bases, J lost 0 bases, and 9 bases stayed unmatched. In germline, CDR1 is SNHLY, CDR2 FYNNEI. This CDR3 reads CASRKTSGRGSSYNEQFF. CDR3 nucleotides: TGTGCCAGCAGAAAGACTAGCGGGAGAGGAAGCTCCTACAATGAGCAGTTCTTC.

The chain combines TRBV9 with TRBJ1-1, with D possibly being TRBD1 (5 bases). The length of the CDR3 is 14 residues. The V and J ends lost 4 bases and 4 bases respectively, with 14 bases between them. Per the germline V gene, CDR1 is SGDLS and CDR2 is YYNGEE. This CDR3 reads CASSPWEGFTEAFF. Here the CDR3 DNA reads TGTGCCAGCAGCCCCTGGGAGGGGTTCACTGAAGCTTTCTTT.

This clone occurred a few times. J is TRBJ1-1 and V is TRBV7-9, with 7 bases lining up with TRBD1. The CDR3 runs to 14 residues. Germline values: CDR1 SEHNR, CDR2 FQNEAQ (reference sequence). The J segment lost 4 bases and the V segment lost 4 bases, leaving 6 bases of the junction unmatched. In DNA form, the CDR3 reads TGTGCCAGCAGCTCCTGGAAGGGGGCCACTGAAGCTTTCTTT. Translation: CASSSWKGATEAFF. Together with reference TRBV7-9 and TRBJ1-1, the CDR3 gives the full variable domain: DTGVSQNPRHKITKRGQNVTFRCDPISEHNRLYWYRQTLGQGPEFLTYFQNEAQLEKSRLLSDRFSAERPKGSFSTLEIQRTEQGDSAMYLCASSSWKGATEAFFGQGTRLTVV.

The chain links TRBV28 to TRBJ1-1; no definite D call. The CDR3 covers 12 residues. V was clipped by 7 bases and J by 4 bases, with 10 bases between them. The germline V gene has CDR1 MDHEN and CDR2 SYDVKM. The CDR3 is CASTVAGTEAFF. CDR3 nucleotides: TGTGCCAGCACTGTAGCTGGCACTGAAGCTTTCTTT.

The chain is built from TRBV10-1 and TRBJ2-1; D remains unclear. The CDR3 spans 13 residues. The V end was cut by 5 bases, the J end by 9 bases, with 14 bases between. CDR1 is WNHNN, CDR2 SYGVQD, per germline (reference sequence). The CDR3 reads CASSRRISSEQFF. The CDR3 region has the DNA TGCGCCAGCAGTCGGCGGATTAGCTCTGAGCAGTTCTTC.

Only a few counts were recorded for this clone. The V call is TRBV10-3, the J call TRBJ2-7; 9 nucleotides line up with TRBD1. Germline V gene lookup returns CDR1 ENHRY and CDR2 SYGVKD. V trimming: 7 bases; J trimming: 6 bases; junction bases outside the gene matches: 13. This CDR3 is 15 amino acids long. The CDR3 DNA is TGTGCCATCACCAACGCGGACAGGGGTTCCGGCGAGCAGTACTTC. Amino acid sequence: CAITNADRGSGEQYF.

The chain couples TRBV29-1 to TRBJ2-5; the D is unclear. Germline loops: CDR1 SQVTM, CDR2 ANQGSEA. The CDR3 runs to 10 residues. The V gene lost 8 bases and the J gene lost 3 bases, with 7 bases spanning the gap. The CDR3 coding sequence is TGCAGCAGCCGGGAAGAGACCCAGTACTTC. The encoded protein is CSSREETQYF.

The chain recombines TRBV6-1 with TRBJ2-7, with 7 nucleotides matching TRBD1. In germline, CDR1 is MNHNS, CDR2 SASEGT. The CDR3 contains 13 residues. V lost 7 bases to trimming and J lost 6 bases; unmatched junction nucleotides: 9. The CDR3 DNA reads TGTGCCAGCACCGGGACAGCGTTTTCCGAGCAGTACTTC. Residues: CASTGTAFSEQYF.

The V gene is TRBV9, the J gene TRBJ2-7; 7 positions match TRBD2. This CDR3 is 15 amino acids long. The junction had 5 bases not matched to a gene; V was cut back by 0 bases and J by 2 bases. The V gene's germline CDR1 is SGDLS and CDR2 YYNGEE. CDR3 sequence: CASSVDTGGPYEQYF. The CDR3 nucleotides read TGTGCCAGCAGCGTAGATACGGGAGGACCCTACGAGCAGTACTTC. Supplemented by reference TRBV9 and TRBJ2-7, the full variable domain reads DSGVTQTPKHLITATGQRVTLRCSPRSGDLSVYWYQQSLDQGLQFLIQYYNGEERAKGNILERFSAQQFPDLHSELNLSSLELGDSALYFCASSVDTGGPYEQYFGPGTRLTVT.

The rearrangement uses TRBV9 and TRBJ2-1, with D possibly TRBD2 on 7 matching bases. This CDR3 has 21 residues. Trimming removed 0 bases from V and 2 bases from J, with 27 bases in between. Germline lookup yields CDR1 SGDLS and CDR2 YYNGEE. CDR3 sequence: CASSVGSGGRGAGITYNEQFF. The CDR3 DNA follows: TGTGCCAGCAGCGTAGGGAGTGGGGGGCGAGGAGCGGGGATTACCTACAATGAGCAGTTCTTC.

The chain recombines TRBV5-1 with TRBJ1-5; D perhaps matches TRBD1 (6 bases). The ends were cut back, 3 bases at V and 5 bases at J, with 12 bases in the middle. The V gene's germline CDR1 is SGHRS and CDR2 YFSETQ. This CDR3 region has 14 residues. The CDR3 region has the DNA TGCGCCAGCAGCTCCACAGGGTCAGATCAGCCCCAGCATTTT. The encoded protein is CASSSTGSDQPQHF.

The table lists this clone with a few counts. The V gene is TRBV29-1, the J gene TRBJ1-2; D gene uncertain. The V gene lost 4 bases and the J gene lost 8 bases, with 11 bases spanning the gap. The CDR3 loop spans 11 amino acids. Germline lookup yields CDR1 SQVTM and CDR2 ANQGSEA. CDR3 sequence reads: CSVASSRGYTF. In nucleotides, the CDR3 is TGCAGCGTTGCGTCCTCTAGGGGCTACACCTTC.

The rearrangement links TRBV5-6 to TRBJ1-2; D unclear. Deletions cut 2 bases from V and 8 bases from J, with 13 bases between. Germline V gives CDR1 SGHDT, CDR2 YYEEEE. The length of the CDR3 is 13 residues. This CDR3 reads CASSLWESGGYTF. CDR3 DNA sequence: TGTGCCAGCAGCTTATGGGAGTCCGGAGGCTACACCTTC.

The chain uses TRBV4-3 and TRBJ2-1; D is ambiguous. Germline V gene data show CDR1 as LGHNA and CDR2 as YSLEER. The CDR3 runs to 17 residues. Trimming removed 0 bases at V and 4 bases at J, with 16 bases between. The CDR3 here is CASSQDLISTGYNEQFF. CDR3 nucleotide sequence: TGCGCCAGCAGCCAAGATCTCATTTCGACCGGGTACAATGAGCAGTTCTTC.

The chain combines TRBV6-4 with TRBJ2-7, with 8 bases lining up with TRBD1. The CDR3 has 15 amino acids. The ends lost 4 bases at V and 1 base at J; junction bases unmatched: 6. The germline CDR1 and CDR2 sequences are MRHNA and SNTAGT. The CDR3 loop reads CASSVSGTGSYEQYF. In nucleotides, the CDR3 is TGTGCCAGCAGTGTGTCAGGGACAGGTTCCTACGAGCAGTACTTC.

The rearrangement joins TRBV5-1 to TRBJ2-1, with D possibly TRBD2 on 6 matching bases. The CDR3 extends over 12 amino acids. V was pared by 4 bases and J by 12 bases, with 14 bases between. Germline V gene data show CDR1 as SGHRS and CDR2 as YFSETQ. The chain's CDR3 is CASSPEGRRQFF. CDR3 nucleotides: TGCGCCAGCAGCCCGGAGGGGCGCCGGCAGTTCTTC.

This clone was recorded a few times. V usage is TRBV18 and J usage is TRBJ2-1; 10 bases fit TRBD2. V shed 0 bases, J shed 3 bases, and the junction held 2 bases outside the gene matches. The CDR3 covers 16 residues. Germline lookup yields CDR1 KGHSH and CDR2 LQKENI. CDR3 sequence: CASSPPKREGYNEQFF. In DNA form, the CDR3 reads TGTGCCAGCTCACCACCGAAGCGGGAGGGCTACAATGAGCAGTTCTTC. The full variable domain, its missing parts supplied by reference TRBV18 and TRBJ2-1, is NAGVMQNPRHLVRRRGQEARLRCSPMKGHSHVYWYRQLPEEGLKFMVYLQKENIIDESGMPKERFSAEFPKEGPSILRIQQVVRGDSAAYFCASSPPKREGYNEQFFGPGTRLTVL.

This sequence joins TRBV2 and TRBJ2-5, with D tentatively TRBD2 (5 bases). The CDR3 is made up of 15 amino acids. Germline V gives CDR1 SNHLY, CDR2 FYNNEI. V was clipped by 6 bases and J by 5 bases, with 19 bases between them. The CDR3 DNA follows: TGTGCCAGCAGCACTCGAATTAGCCCGGGGGAGACCCAGTACTTC. Its protein product is CASSTRISPGETQYF.

In this sample, this clone turned up a few times. This CDR3 is CASSFSTVHEQYF. CDR3 coding DNA: TGTGCCAGCAGTTTTTCGACAGTCCACGAGCAGTACTTC. V usage is TRBV27 and J usage is TRBJ2-7; D perhaps matches TRBD1 (5 bases). This CDR3 contains 13 residues. Trimming shortened V by 3 bases and J by 5 bases, and 11 bases separated the two germline ends. CDR1 and CDR2 from the germline V gene are MNHEY and SMNVEV (reference sequence).

The V call is TRBV30, the J call TRBJ1-5; D may be TRBD1 (5 bases). Germline CDR1 GTSNPN, CDR2 SVGIG (reference sequence). The CDR3 length is 14 residues. Between the trimmed V and J ends, which lost 0 bases and 7 bases, there was a span of 13 bases. The DNA of the CDR3 is TGTGCCTGGAGTGTACTTCAGGGAGGACAGCCCCAGCATTTT. Translated, it gives CAWSVLQGGQPQHF.

The rearrangement joins TRBV28 to TRBJ2-7; TRBD1 matches at 10 bases. V shed 7 bases, J shed 1 base, and the junction held 7 bases outside the gene matches. The germline CDR1 and CDR2 sequences are MDHEN and SYDVKM. This CDR3 is 15 amino acids long. The CDR3 here is CASTSPGQGSYEQYF. DNA of the CDR3: TGTGCCAGCACCTCTCCGGGACAGGGGTCCTACGAGCAGTACTTC.

This clone was seen more than once but under ten times. The chain combines TRBV11-2 with TRBJ2-3, with D maybe TRBD2 (6 bases). With 4 bases removed from V and 2 bases from J, the gap between germline ends came to 13 bases. Germline CDR1 is SGHAT and CDR2 is FQNNGV. The CDR3 is made up of 15 amino acids. The CDR3: CASSYHSGYTDTQYF. In DNA form, the CDR3 reads TGTGCCAGCAGCTACCATAGCGGTTACACAGATACGCAGTATTTT.